One T cell receptor (beta chain) is described in this entry. Its antigen remains unidentified. The record has no base qualities; no much larger clone is one base away. V trim: 4 bases; J trim: 4 bases; unmatched bases: 6. The CDR3, cysteine through phenylalanine, is 16 amino acids long. CDR3 DNA is the only sequence kept; it has 48 bases, read in frame from the first base. CDR1 and CDR2 are read off the germline V gene as SGDLS and YYNGEE. Libraries came from the immunoSEQ multiplex PCR assay. For the multiplex PCR, a mixture combining 60 forward primers for TCR Vbeta segments and 13 reverse primers for TCR Jbeta segments was used. A multiplex PCR assay on genomic DNA amplified the CDR3 region of rearranged TCR beta genes. The Illumina HiSeq System was used to sequence the amplified TCR beta libraries as 87-base-pair reads. The paper's data handling went like this. In a later analysis, approximately 74 million unique TCR beta chains were counted across the 500 to 850 repertoires, and roughly 9.9 million of these chains were shared by at least two donors. To remove PCR and sequencing errors, raw reads were error-corrected and collapsed into unique sequences using a nearest-neighbor algorithm that merged closely related sequences. CDR3 sequences were aligned to IMGT reference sequences to assign V, D and J gene segments. For a sequence to be retained, a match of at least six nucleotides to both a V gene segment and a J gene segment was required. Rearrangements were classified as productive when the CDR3 lacked stop codons and remained in frame with V and J, and all other rearrangements were classified as non-productive. Following IMGT convention, CDR3 was defined as the stretch from the second conserved V-encoded cysteine to the conserved J-encoded phenylalanine. The earlier analysis of approximately 590 of the donors excluded any sequence lacking an unambiguous match to a single V gene segment. In an earlier analysis of about 590 of the donors, a V segment was called functional when productive rearrangements were above 56.7%, and segregating when the standard deviation between donors exceeded 5%. A statistical classification framework was built to diagnose cytomegalovirus status from the catalog of TCR beta chain sequences. In a later analysis, V and J genes were assigned by comparing TCR nucleotide sequences against IMGT/GENE-DB human TR gene sequences. Using the TCRdist pipeline, a later analysis assigned CDR3 sequences along with most-parsimonious VDJ recombination scenarios. In a later analysis, each TCR beta chain was defined by its CDR3 amino acid sequence together with its V-gene family, and reads without a unique V-gene family were excluded. As a way to deal with suspected cross-contamination and a sequencing artifact, a later analysis dropped 450 to 700 nucleotide sequences that were highly shared and had low generation probability. For each public chain, a later analysis derived a clonal expansion index from normalized ranks of inferred template counts within each repertoire. A later analysis computed generation probabilities with a VDJ recombination model fitted to out-of-frame rearrangements, and checked the results against IGoR. In a later analysis, hypergeometric tests were used to score TCR-TCR, TCR-HLA and TCR-CMV co-occurrence, with a repertoire-size bias correction applied to TCR pairs. A later analysis estimated false discovery rates by permuting HLA or CMV assignments 20 times. In a later analysis, co-occurring TCRs were grouped with DBSCAN, and TCRdist sequence similarity was added when clustering was performed within HLA-allele-positive subsets. Repertoires with fewer than 30,000 or more than 120,000 public chains, plus five repertoires with anomalous nucleotide sharing, were excluded from co-occurrence clustering. TCRdb provides this immuneACCESS table in a form limited to in-frame rearrangements. Some clones are lacking; in checked studies, under half of them reflect an unresolved V gene, and why the rest are absent is not known. The V and J calls and clone size were taken over from that table, and D and trimming were inferred from the DNA. The sample table contains 120,000 or so clones; only one count was recorded for over 70% of them. The ten largest clones add up to around 3.7% of the sample.

This sample was taken from a study of cytomegalovirus exposure and HLA in healthy donors (TCRdb year 2017). About the investigation overall: An earlier analysis of several hundred of the donors reported over 250 Gb of sequence data and around 110 million unique TCR beta sequences obtained from 150 million to 200 million T cells. On average, about 240,000 unique TCR beta nucleotide sequences were sequenced per donor among a few hundred genotyped donors of the cohort, with roughly 19% of those sequences being non-productive. An earlier analysis of 587 of the donors applied high-throughput TCR beta sequencing to assess whether each TCR beta V gene segment acted as functional or pseudogenic. A later analysis re-examined previously published TCR beta repertoires from 600 to 700 donors and added high-resolution HLA genotyping to investigate patterns of TCR occurrence. Besides the first cohort of some 670 subjects, a separate validation cohort made up of roughly 120 different subjects was used. Because of strong linkage in the cohort, roughly five DR-DQ haplotypes were treated as single units for association and clustering. In the later analysis, no new phenotypic data were used to find candidate immune exposures; instead, reliance was placed on TCR beta sequences and their occurrence across donors. All discovery cohort repertoires had been generated on a single sequencing platform. HLA typing included class I and class II loci at four-digit resolution. Typing coverage varied by locus: roughly 629-640 donors for A, B, C, DRB1 and DQB1; roughly 560 for DQA1; more than 600 for DPA1; 450 to 480 for DPB1. The T cell repertoires of 550 to 850 subjects were profiled by immunosequencing and related to cytomegalovirus serostatus. A later genetic analysis used genome-wide SNP genotypes for about 60% of the 666 donors, treating that subset as a discovery cohort. Donor age, sex, ethnicity and CMV serostatus were collected together with the repertoire data. About 330 gigabases of sequencing data and 91 million or so unique TCR sequences made up an early release that covered nearly 650 HLA-typed donors. Of the roughly 400 genotyped donors, about 84% fell in the genetic ancestry cluster associated with self-reported Caucasian donors. The aim of the study was to test whether cataloging public T cell receptors could identify signatures of past pathogen exposure. High-throughput TCR immunosequencing, statistical association of individual TCRs with disease status, and machine learning were combined to predict cytomegalovirus infection status.

The cohort comprised more than 550 healthy bone marrow donors. At the time of sampling, every cohort member was nominally healthy, though immune exposures that went unrecorded were likely present. The donor tested CMV seronegative, placing the donor among the 300 to 400 seronegative members of the cohort. Every donor gave a peripheral blood sample, and the peripheral blood mononuclear cells from that sample were used for TCR beta sequencing. The Qiagen DNeasy Blood Extraction Kit was used to extract genomic DNA from the blood cell samples. The investigation overall reported the following: The presence/absence analyses assumed that sequencing depth was roughly uniform across donors, and that assumption may not be true. The study gave a list of 150 to 200 TCR beta chains associated with cytomegalovirus. In a later analysis, HLA-associated TCR beta chains showed more clonal expansion and lower generation probabilities than non-associated chains that were equally common. CMV serostatus was the only immune exposure information available for the cohort. A further reported finding was that TCR beta sequences accurately predicted the HLA-A and HLA-B alleles for most subjects in the first cohort. A group of highly shared sequence variants was considered likely to be a technical artifact of the sequencing pipeline. According to a later analysis, most CMV-associated TCR beta chains appeared to be HLA-restricted, and the HLA associations seemed to be driven largely by CMV exposure. Linkage disequilibrium might explain the correlated functional status among segregating V segments, but an unknown experimental factor could not be ruled out. Because HLA typing was missing for some donors at each locus, association tests included only the typed subset. A later genetic analysis reported fewer N-insertions in productive TCRs among donors in an Asian-associated ancestry cluster than the roughly 670-donor mean. Some IMGT-functional V segments, including TRBV6-2 and TRBV6-3, could not be distinguished by the 87-base-pair reads and were therefore excluded. Fewer than 20 rarely observed V segments, including chromosome 9 orphons, were excluded from the earlier analysis of approximately 600 of the donors because counts were too low. Assigning TCR associations to individual alleles was difficult when HLA alleles, especially DR and DQ, strongly co-occurred. Three of the identified cytomegalovirus-associated TCR beta chains were confirmed in vitro to be specific for cytomegalovirus antigens. Across donors, most TCR sequences were observed very rarely, whereas some public TCRs were present in many individuals. In both the original and validation cohorts, the classifier was reported to diagnose cytomegalovirus status with high specificity and sensitivity. V-gene and J-gene trimming of TCR beta chains was associated with a missense DCLRE1C variant in a later genetic analysis, and the association was replicated in an independent cohort. In an earlier analysis of some 540 of the donors, most TCR beta V segments appeared in productive rearrangements about 87% or about 30% of the time, broadly matching IMGT annotations. The authors suggested that the approach could potentially be extended to other disease states and immunological phenotypes. In a later analysis, the rate of TCR association differed among HLA loci, with DRB1 alleles having the most associated TCRs and HLA-C alleles having the fewest. Only TCR beta chains were sequenced in this cohort, and the absence of alpha or paired-chain data limited detectable features. Specific HLA alleles were associated with around 18,000 TCR beta sequences at a false discovery rate of 0.05 in a later analysis. In a later analysis, several top co-occurrence clusters were reported to appear linked to parvovirus B19, influenza, CMV and Epstein-Barr virus.

Rearrangement joined TRBV9 to TRBJ2-7; TRBD2 lines up with 15 middle nucleotides. The receptor comes from a woman aged 35 to 49 in good health and CMV-seronegative. The specimen was PBMCs. The CDR3 region: CASSPGLAGGPYEQYF. In nucleotide form, the sequence is TGTGCCAGCAGCCCTGGACTAGCGGGAGGGCCGTACGAGCAGTACTTC.